The sequence of this TCR beta chain was determined in a study of blood T cell repertoires in COVID-19. Study-level information: Both acute and convalescent COVID-19 samples were obtained from the United States, Italy and Spain. The analysed material was cDNA or gDNA that came from T cells, B-cell-depleted T cells, or PBMCs.

CDR1 SQVTM and CDR2 ANQGSEA come from the germline V gene. V shed 4 bases and J shed 2 bases, with 14 bases lying between them. The CDR3 is 14 residues long. Original analysis: Reference gene primer amplification in the assay estimated nucleated cell counts. Clones were read by immunoSEQ multiplex PCR, and TCRdb kept only the in-frame ones, dropping some. V, J and clone size are taken as reported in that table, and D and trimming were inferred from the DNA itself. Of 84,000 or so clones detected, 65% to 85% appear once; the ten largest clones hold approximately 37%. The origin of this receptor is a man older than 75 with active or convalescent COVID-19. The chain carries TRBV29-1 and TRBJ1-2, with unresolved D. What was sequenced was peripheral blood. The CDR3 coding sequence is TGCAGCGTTGTACCCGGCCTAGGAAACTATGGCTACACCTTC. Its translation: CSVVPGLGNYGYTF. The full variable domain, rest sourced from reference TRBV29-1 and TRBJ1-2, is SAVISQKPSRDICQRGTSLTIQCQVDSQVTMMFWYRQQPGQSLTLIATANQGSEATYESGFVIDKFPISRPNLTFSTLTVSNMSPEDSSIYLCSVVPGLGNYGYTFGSGTRLTVV.